This entry is about one T cell receptor beta chain. The junction differs from germline at one of its ends, possibly a read error. The CDR3 is 17 residues long. Germline loops: CDR1 WNHNN, CDR2 SYGVQD (reference sequence). This entry comes from a study of T cell changes during pregnancy in multiple sclerosis. Generated by immunoSEQ multiplex PCR, the TCRdb table keeps only in-frame clones and is missing some. The sample holds 110,000 or so clones, roughly 92% seen once. The sample in question was peripheral blood, obtained before pregnancy. The rearrangement joins TRBV10-1 to TRBJ1-5; 8 bases match TRBD1. The sequence was obtained from a female donor with multiple sclerosis, enrolled in a pregnancy study. CDR3 in DNA: TGCGCCAGCAGTGAGTCGACGGGGGCAGGGGGCAAGCAGCCCCAGCATTTT. Amino acid sequence: CASSESTGAGGKQPQHF.